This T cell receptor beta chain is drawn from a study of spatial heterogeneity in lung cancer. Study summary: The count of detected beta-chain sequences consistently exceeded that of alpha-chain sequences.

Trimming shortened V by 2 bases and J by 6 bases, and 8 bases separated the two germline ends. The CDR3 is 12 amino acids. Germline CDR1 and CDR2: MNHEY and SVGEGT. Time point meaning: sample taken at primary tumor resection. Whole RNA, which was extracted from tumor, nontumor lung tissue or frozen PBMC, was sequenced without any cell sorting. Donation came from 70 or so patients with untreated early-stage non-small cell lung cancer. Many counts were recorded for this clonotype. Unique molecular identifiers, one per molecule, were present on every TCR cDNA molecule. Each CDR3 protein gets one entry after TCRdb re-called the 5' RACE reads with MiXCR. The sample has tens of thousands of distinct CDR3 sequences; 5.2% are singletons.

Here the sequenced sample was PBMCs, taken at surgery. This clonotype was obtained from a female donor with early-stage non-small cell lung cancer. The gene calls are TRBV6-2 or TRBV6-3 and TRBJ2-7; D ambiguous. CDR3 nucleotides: TGTGCCAGCAGTTACCCGGACCTCGAGCAGTACTTC. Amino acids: CASSYPDLEQYF.